This T cell receptor beta chain stems from a study of T cells in Graves' hyperthyroidism and ophthalmopathy. The source material, RNA transcripts, was used to amplify TCR beta CDR3 regions. Using the HTBI primer set, a first-round RT-PCR was run on the TCR CDR3. TCRdb independently ran MiXCR on the multiplex PCR reads; one entry per CDR3 protein. Of around 620,000 distinct CDR3 sequences listed, 13% to 15% are singletons. The CDR3 runs 12 residues. Germline V CDR1 and CDR2: SEHNR, FQNEAQ (reference sequence). V lost 6 bases to trimming and J lost 5 bases, with 10 bases between them. This clonotype was counted many times.

The sequence was collected from a young woman with Graves' ophthalmopathy. Sequences were obtained from blood. V and J are TRBV7-9 and TRBJ1-1; D is uncertain. In DNA, the CDR3 is TGTGCCAGCAGAGGTCTTGGGACTGAAGCTTTCTTT. This gives the protein CASRGLGTEAFF.